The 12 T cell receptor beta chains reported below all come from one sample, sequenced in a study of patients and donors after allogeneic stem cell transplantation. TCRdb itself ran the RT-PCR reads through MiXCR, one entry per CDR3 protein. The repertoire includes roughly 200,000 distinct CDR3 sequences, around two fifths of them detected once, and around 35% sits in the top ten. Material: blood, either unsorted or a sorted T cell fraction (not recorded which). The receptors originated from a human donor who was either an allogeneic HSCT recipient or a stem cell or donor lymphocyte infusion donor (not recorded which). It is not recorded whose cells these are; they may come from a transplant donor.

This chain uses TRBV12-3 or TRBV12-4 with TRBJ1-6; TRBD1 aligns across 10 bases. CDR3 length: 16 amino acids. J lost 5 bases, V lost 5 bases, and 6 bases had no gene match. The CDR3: CASSLTTGGDNSPLHF. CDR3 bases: TGTGCCAGCAGTCTAACGACAGGGGGCGATAATTCACCCCTCCACTTT.

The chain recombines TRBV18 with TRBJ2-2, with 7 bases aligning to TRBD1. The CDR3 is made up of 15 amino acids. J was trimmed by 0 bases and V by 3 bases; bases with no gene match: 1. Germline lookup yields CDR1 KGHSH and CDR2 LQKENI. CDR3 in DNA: TGTGCCAGCTCACCGGGACAGACGAACACCGGGGAGCTGTTTTTT. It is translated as CASSPGQTNTGELFF. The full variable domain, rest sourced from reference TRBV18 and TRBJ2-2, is NAGVMQNPRHLVRRRGQEARLRCSPMKGHSHVYWYRQLPEEGLKFMVYLQKENIIDESGMPKERFSAEFPKEGPSILRIQQVVRGDSAAYFCASSPGQTNTGELFFGEGSRLTVL.

The CDR3 here is CASSSAGGGYNEQFF. The CDR3 region has the DNA TGTGCCAGCAGCTCGGCCGGCGGGGGCTACAATGAGCAGTTCTTC. The chain employs TRBV7-2 and TRBJ2-1; 7 nucleotides match TRBD2. This CDR3 contains 15 residues. The V gene end was trimmed by 4 bases and the J gene end by 3 bases; junction bases not matched to a gene: 6. Germline CDR1 reads SGHTA; CDR2 reads FQGNSA.

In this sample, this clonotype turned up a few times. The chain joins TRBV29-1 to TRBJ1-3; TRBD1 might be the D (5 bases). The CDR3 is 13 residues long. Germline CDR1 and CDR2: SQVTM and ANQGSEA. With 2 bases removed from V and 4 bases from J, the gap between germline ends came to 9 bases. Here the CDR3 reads CSVETGRGNTIYF. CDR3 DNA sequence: TGCAGCGTTGAAACGGGGCGAGGAAACACCATATATTTT.

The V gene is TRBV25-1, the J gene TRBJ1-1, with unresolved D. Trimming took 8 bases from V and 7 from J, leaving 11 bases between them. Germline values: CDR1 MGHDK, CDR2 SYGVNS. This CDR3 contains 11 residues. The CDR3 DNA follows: TGTGCCAGCCAAGTCGTGCTTGAAGCTTTCTTT. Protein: CASQVVLEAFF.

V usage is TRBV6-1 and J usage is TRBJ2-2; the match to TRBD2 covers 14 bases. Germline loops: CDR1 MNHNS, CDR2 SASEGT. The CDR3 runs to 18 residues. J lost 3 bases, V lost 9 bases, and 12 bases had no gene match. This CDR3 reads CARTGGRTSGRYTGELFF. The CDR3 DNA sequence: TGTGCCAGGACAGGGGGTAGGACTAGCGGGAGGTACACCGGGGAGCTGTTTTTT.

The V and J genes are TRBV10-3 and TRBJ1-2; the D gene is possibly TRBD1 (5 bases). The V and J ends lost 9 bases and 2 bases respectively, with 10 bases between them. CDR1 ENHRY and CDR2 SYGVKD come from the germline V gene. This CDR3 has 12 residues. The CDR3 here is CAINQGNYGYTF. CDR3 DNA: TGTGCCATAAACCAGGGAAACTATGGCTACACCTTC.

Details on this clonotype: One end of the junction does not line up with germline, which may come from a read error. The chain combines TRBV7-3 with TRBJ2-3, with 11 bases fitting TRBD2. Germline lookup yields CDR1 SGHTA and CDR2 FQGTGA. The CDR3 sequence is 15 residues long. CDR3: CASSITSGRTDTQYF. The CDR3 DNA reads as TGTGCCAGCAGCATAACTAGCGGGAGAACAGATACGCAGTATTTT. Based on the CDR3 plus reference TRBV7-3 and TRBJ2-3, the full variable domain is GAGVSQTPSNKVTEKGKYVELRCDPISGHTALYWYRQSLGQGPEFLIYFQGTGAADDSGLPNDRFFAVRPEGSVSTLKIQRTERGDSAVYLCASSITSGRTDTQYFGPGTRLTVL.

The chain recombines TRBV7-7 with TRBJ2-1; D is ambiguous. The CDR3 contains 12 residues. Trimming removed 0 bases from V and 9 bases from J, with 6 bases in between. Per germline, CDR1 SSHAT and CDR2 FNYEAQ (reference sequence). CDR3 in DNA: TGTGCCAGCAGCTTAGCCACTGGTGAGCAGTTCTTC. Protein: CASSLATGEQFF. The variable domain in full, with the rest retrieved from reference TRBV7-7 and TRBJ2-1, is GAGVSQSPRYKVTKRGQDVTLRCDPISSHATLYWYQQALGQGPEFLTYFNYEAQPDKSGLPSDRFSAERPEGSISTLTIQRTEQRDSAMYRCASSLATGEQFFGPGTRLTVL.

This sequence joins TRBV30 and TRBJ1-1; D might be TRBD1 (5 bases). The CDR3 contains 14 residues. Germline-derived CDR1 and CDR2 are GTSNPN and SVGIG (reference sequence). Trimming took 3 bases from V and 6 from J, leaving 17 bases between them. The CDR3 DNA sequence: TGTGCCTGGAGCGAGGGCAGGGACCTCGCTGAAGCTTTCTTT. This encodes CAWSEGRDLAEAFF.

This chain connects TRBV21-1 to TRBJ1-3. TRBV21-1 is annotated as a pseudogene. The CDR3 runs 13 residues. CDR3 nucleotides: TGTGCCAGCAGCATCCTCACTCCTCACACCATATATTTT. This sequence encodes CASSILTPHTIYF.

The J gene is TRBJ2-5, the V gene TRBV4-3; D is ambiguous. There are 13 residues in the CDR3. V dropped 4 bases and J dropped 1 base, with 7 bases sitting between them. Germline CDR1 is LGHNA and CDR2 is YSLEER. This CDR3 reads CASSRRFQETQYF. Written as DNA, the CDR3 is TGCGCCAGCAGCCGACGGTTCCAAGAGACCCAGTACTTC.